These 15 T cell receptor beta chains were sequenced from one sample in a study of beta chain features in type 1 diabetes. Isolated RNA was reverse transcribed in full, so expressed TCRB transcripts were sequenced. Profiling relied on immunoSEQ multiplex PCR, and the TCRdb table lists in-frame clones only, not all of them. Of hundreds of thousands of clones in the sample, about a sixth were seen once. Sequences were obtained from naive CD4+ T cells from blood. The origin of the receptors is a man aged 18 to 30 in good health.

This chain uses TRBV9 with TRBJ1-4; possibly TRBD1 for D (5 bases). From germline, CDR1 is SGDLS and CDR2 YYNGEE. V lost 0 bases to trimming and J lost 6 bases, with 12 bases between them. This CDR3 comprises 15 residues. CDR3 in DNA: TGTGCCAGCAGCGTAGCGGCAGGGAGAGATGAAAAACTGTTTTTT. Its translation: CASSVAAGRDEKLFF. Full variable domain (rest looked up from reference TRBV9 and TRBJ1-4): DSGVTQTPKHLITATGQRVTLRCSPRSGDLSVYWYQQSLDQGLQFLIQYYNGEERAKGNILERFSAQQFPDLHSELNLSSLELGDSALYFCASSVAAGRDEKLFFGSGTQLSVL.

The sample holds a few counts of this clone. The V call is TRBV20-1, the J call TRBJ2-7; D ambiguous. Germline V gene sequence: CDR1 DFQATT, CDR2 SNEGSKA (reference sequence). There are 11 residues in the CDR3. V shed 5 bases and J shed 7 bases, with 12 bases lying between them. CDR3 coding DNA: TGCAGTGCTCAGCTCGAGGTTGAGCAGTACTTC. Protein product: CSAQLEVEQYF.

Worth noting for this clone: A much larger clone differs by one base, so this may be a read error. CDR3: CASSYYNEQFF. CDR3 in DNA: TGTGCCAGCAGTTACTACAATGAGCAGTTCTTC. The chain joins TRBV7-9 to TRBJ2-1; D is undetermined. The V end lost 6 bases, the J end lost 3 bases, and 3 bases lay between the germline ends. The CDR3 contains 11 residues. Germline V gives CDR1 SEHNR, CDR2 FQNEAQ (reference sequence).

This clone turned up a few times. The J gene is TRBJ1-1, the V gene TRBV19, with a tentative D call TRBD1 (6 bases). Trimming stripped 5 bases from V and 0 bases from J, with 22 bases between. Germline V lookup: CDR1 LNHDA, CDR2 SQIVND (reference sequence). The CDR3 is 18 residues long. The CDR3 nucleotides are TGTGCCAGTAGTCCATTACAGGGCTTCGGGGTAATGAACACTGAAGCTTTCTTT. Protein: CASSPLQGFGVMNTEAFF.

V and J are TRBV7-3 and TRBJ2-3; no clear D gene. V lost 4 bases and J lost 5, with 10 bases in between. CDR1 is SGHTA and CDR2 is FQGTGA in the germline V gene. CDR3 length equals 13 residues. The CDR3 loop is CASSSSNGDTQYF. The CDR3 nucleotides read TGTGCCAGCAGCTCGTCCAATGGAGATACGCAGTATTTT.

J is TRBJ2-7 and V is TRBV5-1; weak D call: TRBD2 (7 bases). Deletions cut 4 bases from V and 5 bases from J, with 16 bases between. This CDR3 contains 14 residues. CDR1 is SGHRS, CDR2 YFSETQ, per germline. This CDR3 reads CASSPAGGPDEQYF. DNA of the CDR3: TGCGCCAGCAGCCCCGCCGGGGGGCCGGACGAGCAGTACTTC. Full variable domain (rest looked up from reference TRBV5-1 and TRBJ2-7): KAGVTQTPRYLIKTRGQQVTLSCSPISGHRSVSWYQQTPGQGLQFLFEYFSETQRNKGNFPGRFSGRQFSNSRSEMNVSTLELGDSALYLCASSPAGGPDEQYFGPGTRLTVT.

This clone was seen a few times. The gene calls are TRBV10-3 and TRBJ1-2; a possible D gene is TRBD1 (6 bases). Germline assignment: CDR1 ENHRY and CDR2 SYGVKD. This CDR3 is built from 15 residues. The V and J ends lost 4 bases and 6 bases respectively, with 18 bases between them. The chain's CDR3 is CAISVTGRGFNGYTF. In nucleotides, the CDR3 is TGTGCCATCAGTGTCACAGGGAGGGGGTTCAATGGCTACACCTTC.

This clone was seen only a few times. The chain joins TRBV11-2 to TRBJ1-4; no firm D call. V lost 6 bases to trimming and J lost 2 bases, with 13 bases between them. Germline CDR1 is SGHAT and CDR2 is FQNNGV. This CDR3 has 15 residues. The CDR3 loop reads CASSRRELTNEKLFF. CDR3 sequence (DNA): TGTGCCAGCAGTCGCCGAGAGCTGACTAATGAAAAACTGTTTTTT.

This clone came up a few times. J is TRBJ1-5 and V is TRBV18; D is perhaps TRBD1 (6 bases). CDR3 length equals 13 residues. CDR1 and CDR2 (germline): KGHSH, LQKENI. Trimming removed 3 bases from V and 7 bases from J, with 10 bases in between. CDR3 in amino acids: CASSPTGTQPQHF. The CDR3 nucleotides read TGTGCCAGCTCACCTACAGGGACACAGCCCCAGCATTTT.

This chain joins TRBV7-8 and TRBJ2-4, with D unresolved. Per the germline V gene, CDR1 is SGHVS and CDR2 is FQNEAQ. The ends were cut back, 0 bases at V and 8 bases at J, with 8 bases in the middle. CDR3 length equals 13 residues. CDR3: CASSLARWDIQYF. DNA of the CDR3: TGTGCCAGCAGCTTAGCCCGGTGGGACATTCAGTACTTC. The variable domain in full, with the rest retrieved from reference TRBV7-8 and TRBJ2-4, is GAGVSQSPRYKVAKRGQDVALRCDPISGHVSLFWYQQALGQGPEFLTYFQNEAQLDKSGLPSDRFFAERPEGSVSTLKIQRTQQEDSAVYLCASSLARWDIQYFGAGTRLSVL.

This clone was seen a few times. This chain joins TRBV5-1 and TRBJ1-5, with a tentative D call TRBD1 (6 bases). The V end lost 0 bases, the J end lost 0 bases, and 7 bases lay between the germline ends. CDR1 SGHRS and CDR2 YFSETQ come from the germline V gene. This CDR3 has 15 residues. The CDR3 reads CASSLGGLSNQPQHF. The DNA for the CDR3 is TGCGCCAGCAGCTTGGGGGGGCTTAGCAATCAGCCCCAGCATTTT.

The table lists this clone with a few counts. This chain uses TRBV11-3 with TRBJ2-7; D ambiguous. Looked up from germline, CDR1 is SGHNT and CDR2 is YENEEA. Deletions cut 3 bases from V and 1 base from J, with 7 bases between. The CDR3 runs to 13 residues. CDR3 region: CASSFGPSYEQYF. The CDR3 nucleotides read TGTGCCAGCAGCTTTGGACCTTCCTACGAGCAGTACTTC.

This clone was observed a few times. CDR3 residues: CAWSVPGRGPGSNQPQHF. As DNA, the CDR3 is TGTGCCTGGAGTGTACCGGGGAGGGGCCCGGGGAGCAATCAGCCCCAGCATTTT. The chain employs TRBV30 and TRBJ1-5, with D possibly being TRBD1 (5 bases). There are 18 residues in the CDR3. V was clipped by 0 bases and J by 1 base, with 19 bases between them. Per the germline V gene, CDR1 is GTSNPN and CDR2 is SVGIG (reference sequence).

The rearrangement joins TRBV19 to TRBJ1-5, with TRBD1 as a possible D gene (6 bases). The CDR3 runs 14 residues. Per the germline V gene, CDR1 is LNHDA and CDR2 is SQIVND (reference sequence). V dropped 6 bases and J dropped 0 bases, with 9 bases sitting between them. The CDR3 sequence: CASRWDISNQPQHF. The DNA for the CDR3 is TGTGCCAGTAGATGGGACATTAGCAATCAGCCCCAGCATTTT.

This clone has a handful of counts. This chain connects TRBV7-3 to TRBJ2-1; TRBD2 matches 13 bases. V shed 4 bases, J shed 8 bases, and the junction held 5 bases outside the gene matches. The length of the CDR3 is 15 residues. CDR1 and CDR2 (germline): SGHTA, FQGTGA. This CDR3 reads CASSSTSGRADEQFF. CDR3 in DNA: TGTGCCAGCAGCTCCACTAGCGGGAGGGCCGATGAGCAGTTCTTC. Complete variable domain (other parts from reference TRBV7-3 and TRBJ2-1): GAGVSQTPSNKVTEKGKYVELRCDPISGHTALYWYRQSLGQGPEFLIYFQGTGAADDSGLPNDRFFAVRPEGSVSTLKIQRTERGDSAVYLCASSSTSGRADEQFFGPGTRLTVL.